This TCR beta chain was identified in a study of patients and donors after allogeneic stem cell transplantation (dated by TCRdb to about 2020). This clonotype has more than one count but fewer than ten. What antigen it recognizes has not been identified. Base qualities were left out, and no much larger clone turns up one base away. Including cysteine and phenylalanine, the CDR3 has 12 amino acids. The retained sequence is limited to the CDR3, 36 bases, with the frame set at the first base. According to the germline V gene, CDR1 reads ENHRY and CDR2 reads SYGVKD. V and J are truncated by 4 bases and 7 bases respectively, leaving an intervening sequence of 8 bases. The protocol used for the library was RT-PCR. The instrument was a NextSeq 550. In TCRdb, the public reads were trimmed at Q25 with fastp and aligned with MiXCR, with productive beta chains retained. Merged by CDR3 protein, the rows form single entries marked with the most common genes and DNA. The sample records 150,000 to 250,000 distinct CDR3 sequences, around two fifths of which are singletons. The ten largest clones take up around 35% of the sample.

Sample: blood, either unsorted or a sorted T cell fraction (not recorded which). The source of this sequence is a human donor who was either an allogeneic HSCT recipient or a stem cell or donor lymphocyte infusion donor (not recorded which). It is not recorded whose cells these are; they may come from a transplant donor. The V and J segments used are TRBV10-3 and TRBJ2-1; no D segment can be confidently identified. The CDR3 reads CAISGSKNEQFF. The nucleotide sequence is TGTGCCATCAGTGGTTCGAAGAATGAGCAGTTCTTC.